Presented here are 4 T cell receptor beta chains from one specimen sequenced in a study of blood T cell repertoires in COVID-19. The protocol was immunoSEQ multiplex PCR, while the TCRdb copy is restricted to in-frame clones and leaves out a portion. The sample shows around 230,000 clones, over 75% of them seen only once. The sequenced material came from peripheral blood. These receptors all stem from a woman at least 80 years old with acute or convalescent COVID-19.

This clone was seen only a few times. This chain's CDR3 is CASSYRLAGGVTNIQYF. CDR3 bases: TGCGCCAGCAGCTACAGACTAGCGGGGGGAGTTACAAACATTCAGTACTTC. J is TRBJ2-4 and V is TRBV4-1; 13 bases map to TRBD2. This CDR3 contains 17 residues. Germline V gives CDR1 MGHRA, CDR2 YSYEKL. V dropped 5 bases and J dropped 6; count of bases not matched to a gene: 10.

The rearrangement links TRBV19 to TRBJ1-5; D possibly corresponds to TRBD1 (5 bases). The CDR3 covers 16 residues. Trimming took 6 bases from V and 4 from J, leaving 19 bases between them. Germline CDR1 LNHDA, CDR2 SQIVND (reference sequence). The CDR3, as DNA: TGTGCCAGTAGCCCCGGGGACTCCCCGGGAAATCAGCCCCAGCATTTT. This codes for CASSPGDSPGNQPQHF. The whole variable domain, filled in from reference TRBV19 and TRBJ1-5, reads DGGITQSPKYLFRKEGQNVTLSCEQNLNHDAMYWYRQDPGQGLRLIYYSQIVNDFQKGDIAEGYSVSREKKESFPLTVTSAQKNPTAFYLCASSPGDSPGNQPQHFGDGTRLSIL.

The chain is built from TRBV5-1 and TRBJ2-3, with a tentative D call TRBD2 (6 bases). Germline V gene sequence: CDR1 SGHRS, CDR2 YFSETQ. The CDR3 consists of 15 residues. Trimming pared 0 bases from V and 1 base from J, leaving 9 bases between. CDR3 region: CASSLEWGGTDTQYF. DNA for the CDR3: TGCGCCAGCAGCTTGGAGTGGGGGGGCACAGATACGCAGTATTTT.

This chain links TRBV3-1 (or the pseudogene TRBV3-2) with TRBJ2-3, with D perhaps matching TRBD1 (5 bases). This CDR3 has 14 residues. CDR1 is LGHDT, CDR2 YNNKEL, per germline (reference sequence). The V gene lost 5 bases and the J gene lost 3 bases, with 12 bases spanning the gap. The CDR3 coding sequence is TGTGCCAGCAGCTTCAACCCAGGGACAGATACGCAGTATTTT. Translated, it gives CASSFNPGTDTQYF.